A single sample gave rise to the 5 T cell receptor beta chains below, sequenced in a study of CD4 T cells in relation to SARS-CoV-2 and coronaviruses (dated by TCRdb to the early 2020s). Which antigens these TCRs recognize remains unknown. Library construction relied on the immunoSEQ multiplex PCR assay. In its TCRdb copy, this immuneACCESS table keeps in-frame sequences only and misses some clones. Where compared with another copy, unresolved V genes explain less than half of these, and the others have no known cause. Across this sample there are tens of thousands of clones, with around three quarters seen only once. The ten largest make up 14% of the sample. CD4+ T cells from unexposed donors were collected before the COVID-19 pandemic (2011-2018). After less than eleven days of culture, CD4+ T cells were isolated with the EasySep CD4+ T cell isolation kit. Sequenced input: CD4+ T cells from PBMCs, cultured in vitro. The origin of the receptors is a human donor in good health.

This clone appeared once. This chain links TRBV24-1 with TRBJ1-2; D unresolved. The V gene lost 9 bases and the J gene lost 4 bases, with 14 bases spanning the gap. This CDR3 has 13 residues. Germline lookup yields CDR1 KGHDR and CDR2 SFDVKD. The CDR3 region has the DNA TGTGCCACCGGACCGGGAGCGGGCTATGGCTACACCTTC. It translates to CATGPGAGYGYTF.

The chain has TRBV4-1 and TRBJ1-3, with D unclear. The germline V gene encodes CDR1 MGHRA and CDR2 YSYEKL. The CDR3 consists of 13 residues. Trimming pared 6 bases from V and 2 bases from J, leaving 8 bases between. The CDR3 sequence is CASRMQAGNTIYF. CDR3 DNA sequence: TGCGCCAGCAGGATGCAAGCTGGAAACACCATATATTTT.

This rearrangement joins TRBV2 to TRBJ1-2; TRBD1 matches 8 bases. Germline assignment: CDR1 SNHLY and CDR2 FYNNEI. The CDR3 sequence is 13 residues long. After removal of 3 bases from V and 4 bases from J, the junction contained 1 base not matched to a gene. In nucleotides, the CDR3 is TGTGCCAGCAGTGACGGGACAGGCTATGGCTACACCTTC. Residues: CASSDGTGYGYTF.

The gene calls are TRBV15 and TRBJ2-5; perhaps TRBD1 as D (5 bases). Germline V lookup: CDR1 LNHNV, CDR2 YYDKDF (reference sequence). This CDR3 has 15 residues. The V gene lost 0 bases and the J gene lost 2 bases, with 10 bases spanning the gap. Written as DNA, the CDR3 is TGTGCCACCAGCAGAGATCCAGGGAAGCAAGAGACCCAGTACTTC. Protein: CATSRDPGKQETQYF.

The rearrangement joins TRBV10-3 to TRBJ1-1; 7 bases map to TRBD1. Germline assignment: CDR1 ENHRY and CDR2 SYGVKD. The CDR3 covers 13 residues. V shed 7 bases, J shed 1 base, and the junction held 3 bases outside the gene matches. The CDR3 region has the DNA TGTGCCATCACCAAGGGGGCGAACACTGAAGCTTTCTTT. Translating it yields CAITKGANTEAFF.